Sequencing of this T cell receptor beta chain was carried out in a study of blood T cell repertoires in COVID-19. The overall study: Samples came from the United States, Italy and Spain, spanning acute and convalescent COVID-19. Sources were T cells, B-cell-depleted T cells, or PBMCs; the material itself was cDNA or gDNA.

Germline-derived CDR1 and CDR2 are SNHLY and FYNNEI. The CDR3 has 17 residues. V was pared by 3 bases and J by 2 bases, with 17 bases between. Original methodology: Amplification of reference gene primers provided the estimated nucleated cell counts. Assay used: immunoSEQ multiplex PCR; TCRdb lists only in-frame clones, some missing. V and J calls and clone size are those listed in that table; D and trimming were worked out from the DNA. The repertoire holds 350,000 to 500,000 clones, with 85% to 90% as singletons. The sequenced sample consisted of peripheral blood. The chain employs TRBV2 and TRBJ2-1; a possible D gene is TRBD2 (6 bases). The sequence was collected from a man aged 18 to 35 with COVID-19, enrolled during active disease. CDR3 loop: CASSDLSLASTYNEQFF. The CDR3 coding sequence is TGTGCCAGCAGTGATTTGTCCCTAGCGAGCACCTACAATGAGCAGTTCTTC.